This TCR beta chain derives from a study of blood T cell repertoires in COVID-19. CDR1 is LNHDA and CDR2 is SQIVND in the germline V gene (reference sequence). CDR3 size: 17 residues. Deletions cut 6 bases from V and 1 base from J, with 19 bases between. Generated by immunoSEQ multiplex PCR, the TCRdb table keeps only in-frame clones and is missing some. This sample yields 250,000 or so clones, of which roughly 80% are seen a single time; around 3.7% belongs to the top ten. The sequence derives from a man aged 45 to 65 who had recovered from COVID-19. Sequenced: PBMCs or T cells enriched from blood (not recorded which). The V call is TRBV19, the J call TRBJ1-5, with D unresolved. The CDR3 DNA reads as TGTGCCAGTAGCGCCGGGATTCAGCAAAAAAGCAATCAGCCCCAGCATTTT. This gives the protein CASSAGIQQKSNQPQHF. Together with reference TRBV19 and TRBJ1-5, the CDR3 gives the full variable domain: DGGITQSPKYLFRKEGQNVTLSCEQNLNHDAMYWYRQDPGQGLRLIYYSQIVNDFQKGDIAEGYSVSREKKESFPLTVTSAQKNPTAFYLCASSAGIQQKSNQPQHFGDGTRLSIL.